This TCR beta chain emerged from a study of CD8 T cells in Susac syndrome. Sequencing of TCR beta was undertaken in CD8+ and CD4+ T cells derived from blood. The multiple sclerosis control cohort comprised treatment-naive individuals presenting with stable or active relapsing-remitting disease. While CD8+ and CD4+ T cells were isolated negatively, TEMRA cells were enriched by FACS. V lost 2 bases, J lost 4 bases, and 3 bases stayed unmatched. Germline V lookup: CDR1 SGHTA, CDR2 FQGNSA. This CDR3 contains 15 residues. Random hexamers primed reverse transcription of 0.5 to 1 ug RNA. Amplification of TCR beta CDR3 across 54 Vbeta and 13 Jbeta was performed with immunoSEQ multiplex PCR. TCRdb fed the immunoSEQ multiplex PCR reads into MiXCR, producing one record per CDR3 protein. This table holds roughly 150,000 distinct CDR3 sequences, 95% found once.

The origin of this receptor is a human donor with multiple sclerosis. V gene TRBV7-2 combines with J gene TRBJ2-1; 9 bases align to TRBD2. What was sequenced was CD8+ T cells from PBMCs. The CDR3, as DNA: TGTGCCAGCAGCTTAACCGGACTAGCGTACAATGAGCAGTTCTTC. Translated, it gives CASSLTGLAYNEQFF. The whole variable domain, filled in from reference TRBV7-2 and TRBJ2-1, reads GAGVSQSPSNKVTEKGKDVELRCDPISGHTALYWYRQSLGQGLEFLIYFQGNSAPDKSGLPSDRFSAERTGGSVSTLTIQRTQQEDSAVYLCASSLTGLAYNEQFFGPGTRLTVL.